The following is a TCR beta chain sequence with its context. What it recognizes is unknown. This CDR3 region has 15 residues. With 9 bases clipped from V and 0 bases from J, the junction kept 6 bases outside the gene matches. Germline loops: CDR1 KGHDR, CDR2 SFDVKD. As to time point: persistent/refractory GD, antithyroid drugs over 5 years with positive TRAb. PBMCs provided the RNA from which the TCR library was made. This record comes from a study of regulatory T cells in long-lasting Graves disease. Findings and caveats of the study: Persistent patients shared more public clonotypes (approximately 2,700) than newly diagnosed patients (roughly 960). Persistent disease exhibited a predilection for TRBV28, TRBJ1-2 and TRBJ2-5.

iRepertoire HTBI primers and Arm-PCR of CDR3 regions built TCR beta libraries. TCRdb recomputed calls from the multiplex PCR reads with MiXCR, one row per CDR3 protein. The table shows nearly 350,000 distinct CDR3 sequences, with around a fifth occurring only once. The clonotype comes from a female donor with Graves disease. Sample: peripheral blood mononuclear cells (PBMCs), taken when the disease was refractory, from a patient treated with antithyroid drugs. J is TRBJ2-1 and V is TRBV24-1, with TRBD2 matching 8 bases. The CDR3 DNA reads TGTGCCACCTCCCCGGGGGGGGTCTCCTACAATGAGCAGTTCTTC. It codes for CATSPGGVSYNEQFF.